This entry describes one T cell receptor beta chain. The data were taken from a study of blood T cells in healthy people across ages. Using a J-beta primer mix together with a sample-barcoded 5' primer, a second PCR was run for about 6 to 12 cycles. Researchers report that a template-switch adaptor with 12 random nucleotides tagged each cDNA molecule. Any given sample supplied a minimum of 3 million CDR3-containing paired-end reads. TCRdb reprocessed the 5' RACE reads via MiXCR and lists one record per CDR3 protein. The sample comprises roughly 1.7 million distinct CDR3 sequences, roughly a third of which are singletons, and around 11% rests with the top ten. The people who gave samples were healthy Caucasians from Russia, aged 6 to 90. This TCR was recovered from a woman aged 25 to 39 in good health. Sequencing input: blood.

The CDR3 DNA reads TGTGCCAGCAGTTCCCCGACACGGGGTTCAGGCTACGAGCAGTACTTC. Its protein product is CASSSPTRGSGYEQYF. The rearrangement uses TRBV27 and TRBJ2-5, with a weak D call TRBD2 (5 bases). Gene TRBJ2-7 matches the end of the DNA better, so the J call may be wrong. The CDR3 extends over 16 amino acids. Germline lookup yields CDR1 MNHEY and CDR2 SMNVEV (reference sequence).